The 11 T cell receptor beta chains in this list originate from one sample, sequenced in a study of T cell responses to AZD1222 COVID-19 vaccine (dated by TCRdb to about 2021). Per the publication, the time point label means: baseline before first vaccination. Library preparation used the immunoSEQ multiplex PCR assay. The immuneACCESS repertoire file appears here via TCRdb, limited to in-frame rearrangements. These files lack a portion of the clones; in checked studies, under half of the deficit traces to unresolved V genes, and the cause of the others is not known. Within this sample are 150,000 to 160,000 clones, with 90% of them counted one time only. The ten largest clonotypes hold over 15% of the sample. The sequencing used peripheral blood, collected on day 0 of AZD1222 vaccination. The receptors come from an adult in good health.

The genes are TRBV15 and TRBJ1-2; no definite D call. CDR1 and CDR2 (germline): LNHNV, YYDKDF (reference sequence). CDR3 size: 14 residues. With 0 bases removed from V and 4 bases from J, the gap between germline ends came to 9 bases. The CDR3 sequence is CATSRDASAYGYTF. The CDR3 DNA reads TGTGCCACCAGCAGAGATGCGTCGGCCTATGGCTACACCTTC.

The CDR3 spells CSVDGWFGYTF. The CDR3, as DNA: TGCAGCGTTGATGGGTGGTTTGGCTACACCTTC. This chain connects TRBV29-1 to TRBJ1-2; D not certain. This CDR3 contains 11 residues. The germline V gene has CDR1 SQVTM and CDR2 ANQGSEA. Trimming took off 3 bases at V and 7 bases at J, with 9 bases between the two ends.

The J gene is TRBJ1-2, the V gene TRBV7-2, with D possibly being TRBD1 (6 bases). CDR3 size: 16 residues. Trimming removed 1 base from V and 2 bases from J, with 14 bases in between. Germline V gives CDR1 SGHTA, CDR2 FQGNSA. CDR3 protein: CASSLVSIGQNYGYTF. CDR3 coding DNA: TGTGCCAGCAGCTTAGTGAGTATCGGACAGAACTATGGCTACACCTTC.

The chain joins TRBV27 to TRBJ1-2; 11 bases are shared with TRBD1. From germline, CDR1 is MNHEY and CDR2 SMNVEV (reference sequence). This CDR3 comprises 15 residues. The junction had 12 bases not matched to a gene; V was cut back by 11 bases and J by 4 bases. The CDR3 sequence: CASWTGGVLGYGYTF. The CDR3 DNA follows: TGTGCCTCATGGACAGGGGGCGTATTAGGCTATGGCTACACCTTC.

This clone was seen just once. This rearrangement joins TRBV6-6 to TRBJ1-1; no reliable D call. Germline V lookup: CDR1 MNHNY, CDR2 SVGAGI (reference sequence). The CDR3 totals 14 residues. Trimming cost V 7 bases and J 0 bases, with 12 bases left between them. Written as DNA, the CDR3 is TGTGCCAGCACTTTAGGGCCGGTGAACACTGAAGCTTTCTTT. Residues: CASTLGPVNTEAFF.

The V gene is TRBV6-2 or TRBV6-3, the J gene TRBJ2-7; no clear D gene. From germline, CDR1 is MNHEY and CDR2 SVGEGT. The CDR3 extends over 14 amino acids. The V end lost 5 bases, the J end lost 7 bases, and 18 bases lay between the germline ends. CDR3: CASSALLSKWEQYF. CDR3 in DNA: TGTGCCAGCAGTGCTCTACTGTCCAAGTGGGAGCAGTACTTC.

The chain is built from TRBV5-1 and TRBJ2-1, with D possibly being TRBD1 (5 bases). Trimming stripped 7 bases from V and 8 bases from J, with 16 bases between. Germline V gene data show CDR1 as SGHRS and CDR2 as YFSETQ. The CDR3 extends over 13 amino acids. CDR3 DNA: TGCGCCAGCCGTCCGGGTTTAGGGGATGAGCAGTTCTTC. Translated, it gives CASRPGLGDEQFF.

This sequence joins TRBV10-3 and TRBJ2-1; 8 bases line up with TRBD1. The length of the CDR3 is 16 residues. V lost 6 bases and J lost 0; bases outside the gene matches: 7. Germline V gives CDR1 ENHRY, CDR2 SYGVKD. The CDR3 sequence is CAISPQGDSSYNEQFF. The CDR3 DNA reads as TGTGCCATCAGCCCACAGGGGGATAGCTCCTACAATGAGCAGTTCTTC.

This clone was counted a single time. The J gene is TRBJ1-1, the V gene TRBV19; a weak D match, TRBD1 (6 bases). V was clipped by 9 bases and J by 0 bases, with 8 bases between them. Per the germline V gene, CDR1 is LNHDA and CDR2 is SQIVND (reference sequence). This CDR3 has 12 amino acids. CDR3 coding DNA: TGTGCCAGCACAGGGATGAACACTGAAGCTTTCTTT. Protein: CASTGMNTEAFF. Based on the CDR3 plus reference TRBV19 and TRBJ1-1, the full variable domain is DGGITQSPKYLFRKEGQNVTLSCEQNLNHDAMYWYRQDPGQGLRLIYYSQIVNDFQKGDIAEGYSVSREKKESFPLTVTSAQKNPTAFYLCASTGMNTEAFFGQGTRLTVV.

This clone came up a few times. V gene TRBV5-5 combines with J gene TRBJ2-7, with TRBD2 matching over 7 bases. CDR3 length: 13 residues. The V gene's germline CDR1 is SGHKS and CDR2 YYEKEE (reference sequence). After removal of 2 bases from V and 4 bases from J, the junction contained 3 bases not matched to a gene. The CDR3 loop reads CASSFLGGYEQYF. The CDR3 DNA reads as TGTGCCAGCAGCTTCCTGGGAGGGTACGAGCAGTACTTC.

The rearrangement joins TRBV30 to TRBJ1-6; D gene ambiguous. The CDR3 sequence is 13 residues long. Germline V gene data show CDR1 as GTSNPN and CDR2 as SVGIG (reference sequence). Trimming took 0 bases from V and 9 from J, leaving 9 bases between them. The CDR3 region is CAWSVKTLSPLHF. The CDR3 DNA is TGTGCCTGGAGTGTAAAGACGCTTTCACCCCTCCACTTT.